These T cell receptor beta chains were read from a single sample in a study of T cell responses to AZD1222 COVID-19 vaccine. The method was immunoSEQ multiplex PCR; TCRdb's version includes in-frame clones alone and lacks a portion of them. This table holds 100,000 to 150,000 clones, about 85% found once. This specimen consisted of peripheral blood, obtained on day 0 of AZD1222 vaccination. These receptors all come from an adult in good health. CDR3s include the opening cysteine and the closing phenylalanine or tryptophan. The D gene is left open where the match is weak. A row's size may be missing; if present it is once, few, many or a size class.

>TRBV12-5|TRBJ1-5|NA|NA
CASGTTDLSASNQPQHF
TGTGCTAGTGGCACCACAGATCTGTCTGCTAGCAATCAGCCCCAGCATTTT
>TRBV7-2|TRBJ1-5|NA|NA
CASSLGVGAMGNQPQHF
TGTGCCAGCAGCTTAGGTGTTGGAGCGATGGGCAATCAGCCCCAGCATTTT
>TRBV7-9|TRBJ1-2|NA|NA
CASSSQYALGGGYGYTF
TGTGCCAGCAGCTCCCAATACGCCCTGGGGGGGGGCTATGGCTACACCTTC
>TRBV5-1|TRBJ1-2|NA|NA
CASSPAGLRYGYTF
TGCGCCAGCAGCCCGGCGGGACTGAGATATGGCTACACCTTC
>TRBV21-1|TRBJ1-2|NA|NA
CASSRGDSFNYGYTF
TGTGCCAGCAGCAGGGGTGACAGCTTTAACTATGGCTACACCTTC
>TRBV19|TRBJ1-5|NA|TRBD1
CASSKGQYQPQHF
TGTGCCAGTAGCAAGGGACAGTATCAGCCCCAGCATTTT
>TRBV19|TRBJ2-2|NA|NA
CATKRWNTGELFF
TGTGCCACCAAACGGTGGAACACCGGGGAGCTGTTTTTT
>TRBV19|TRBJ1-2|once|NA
CASSIAGERVLGYTF
TGTGCCAGTAGTATAGCCGGGGAGCGGGTTCTCGGCTACACCTTC
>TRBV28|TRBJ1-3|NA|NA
CASSLQGGSGNTIYF
TGTGCCAGCAGTTTACAGGGAGGGTCTGGAAACACCATATATTTT
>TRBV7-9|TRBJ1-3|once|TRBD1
CASSNRDRGYTIYF
TGTGCCAGCAGCAACCGGGACAGGGGATACACCATATATTTT
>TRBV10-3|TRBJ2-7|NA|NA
CAISGSFYEQYF
TGTGCCATCAGTGGCAGTTTCTACGAGCAGTACTTC
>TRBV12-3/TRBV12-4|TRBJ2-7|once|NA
CASSPGPYEQYF
TGTGCCAGCAGCCCCGGACCCTACGAGCAGTACTTC
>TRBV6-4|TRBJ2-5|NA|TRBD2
CASSARGGETQYF
TGTGCCAGCAGTGCTCGGGGGGGAGAGACCCAGTACTTC
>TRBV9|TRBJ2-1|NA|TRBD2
CASSVGSGGHNEQFF
TGTGCCAGCAGCGTTGGTAGCGGGGGGCACAATGAGCAGTTCTTC
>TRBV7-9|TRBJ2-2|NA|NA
CASSRVQDNTGELFF
TGTGCCAGCAGCCGCGTACAGGATAATACCGGGGAGCTGTTTTTT
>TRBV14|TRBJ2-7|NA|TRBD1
CASSQDGTGFYEQYF
TGTGCCAGCAGCCAAGACGGGACAGGGTTCTACGAGCAGTACTTC
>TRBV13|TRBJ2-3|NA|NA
CASSLAAADTDTQYF
TGTGCCAGCAGCTTAGCGGCAGCGGACACAGATACGCAGTATTTT
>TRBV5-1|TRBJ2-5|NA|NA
CASSLTSQETQYF
TGCGCCAGCAGCTTGACCAGCCAAGAGACCCAGTACTTC
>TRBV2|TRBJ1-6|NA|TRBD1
CASSEGQGSSYNSPLHF
TGTGCCAGCAGTGAAGGACAGGGAAGCTCCTATAATTCACCCCTCCACTTT